Ten or more counts support the clone carrying this T cell receptor beta chain. Its antigen remains unidentified. With iRepertoire HTBI primers and Arm-PCR of CDR3 regions, TCR beta libraries were built. In the original workflow: Segment identification across samples yielded about 60 TRBV and roughly 15 TRBJ segments. MiXCR was run by TCRdb on the multiplex PCR reads, yielding one entry per CDR3 protein. It is TCRdb's table, rather than the study itself, that gives the V and J calls and clone size. The data show 300,000 to 500,000 distinct CDR3 sequences, less than 25% seen once. Time point here: persistent/refractory GD, antithyroid drugs over 5 years with positive TRAb. Construction of the TCR library relied on RNA isolated from PBMCs. The data are from a study of regulatory T cells in long-lasting Graves disease. Notes on the study in general: Persistent-disease Graves' patients showed less TCR diversity than new cases.

There are 11 residues in the CDR3. Trimming removed 4 bases at V and 6 bases at J, with 7 bases between. Germline CDR1 reads SNHLY; CDR2 reads FYNNEI. This receptor was identified in a female donor with Graves disease. The V and J genes are TRBV2 and TRBJ2-7; D gene ambiguous. The sample in question was peripheral blood mononuclear cells (PBMCs), obtained when the disease was refractory, from a patient treated with antithyroid drugs. CDR3 sequence: CASSVEVEQYF. In DNA, the CDR3 is TGTGCCAGCAGTGTTGAGGTCGAGCAGTACTTC.